The TCR beta chain described here comes from a study of Ad26.COV2.S vaccination and SARS-CoV-2 variants. Assay used: immunoSEQ multiplex PCR; TCRdb lists only in-frame clones, some missing. The sample consists of about 350,000 clones, around nine tenths of them appearing once. This CDR3 spans 15 amino acids. CDR1 and CDR2 (germline): SGHNT, YENEEA. V shed 1 base and J shed 7 bases, with 17 bases lying between them. Treatment reported: about 20 received Ad26.COV2.S at low or high dose, single or two shots; about 5 received placebo; per-sample allocation not given. After the first vaccine or placebo injection, samples were drawn on day 63. An adult aged 18-55 years in Boston served as the donor.

The clonotype was recovered from a person aged 18-65 years who received the Ad26.COV2.S COVID-19 vaccine or a placebo. The chain is built from TRBV11-3 and TRBJ2-7; D is undetermined. This specimen consisted of peripheral blood, obtained in a trial of Ad26.COV2.S vaccine versus placebo. This CDR3 is CASSLGSRALEEQYF. The CDR3 DNA reads as TGTGCCAGCAGCTTAGGATCCAGAGCCCTGGAAGAGCAGTACTTC.